Here is one T cell receptor beta chain with its context. The data derive from a study of blood T cell repertoires in COVID-19. In the study overall: Whether acute or convalescent, the COVID-19 samples came from the United States, Italy and Spain.

In the authors' methods: How many nucleated cells were present was estimated from reference gene primer amplification. Some clones are missing from TCRdb's copy, which holds only in-frame ones; the method was immunoSEQ multiplex PCR. V and J calls and clone size come straight from that table; D and trimming were deduced from the DNA. The sample consists of just under 95,000 clones, under 90% of them appearing once. Germline V gene lookup returns CDR1 MNHEY and CDR2 SVGAGI. The V gene lost 6 bases and the J gene lost 1 base, with 9 bases spanning the gap. CDR3 length: 13 amino acids. Sequencing input: peripheral blood. The V gene is TRBV6-5, the J gene TRBJ2-5, with D unresolved. This TCR was recovered from a human donor in a cohort sampled during active COVID-19. CDR3 sequence: CASRVLSQETQYF. In DNA, the CDR3 is TGTGCCAGCAGGGTGCTGAGCCAAGAGACCCAGTACTTC.